The sample holds a few counts of the clone carrying this T cell receptor beta chain. Its matching antigen is unknown. At one end, the junction sequence differs from germline, possibly due to a read error. This record belongs to a study of metastatic and nonmetastatic thyroid tumors. On the study more broadly: Blood and tumor or nodule tissue repertoires from malignant and benign thyroid patients were compared. Regarding the study as a whole: Malignant thyroid tumors reportedly exceeded benign nodules significantly in TCR beta diversity, with the difference appearing in blood and tumor.

The CDR3 runs to 14 residues. Germline-derived CDR1 and CDR2 are ENHRY and SYGVKD. Each patient went into thyroid surgery without having received any treatment. Source study methods: A classifier for distant metastasis in papillary thyroid cancer was constructed using CDR3 differences observed across clinicopathological groups. TCRdb re-analyzed the PCR reads through MiXCR. The V and J calls and clone size come from TCRdb's table, not from the authors' own analysis. The table lists 20,000 to 30,000 clones, 22% of them singletons. The TCR originated in a female donor with papillary thyroid cancer or a benign thyroid nodule (not recorded which). Some clones in this sample may be carry-over from other donors' samples. Sequenced input: blood. The chain employs TRBV10-3 and TRBJ2-2, with 9 bases matching TRBD1. The CDR3 sequence is CATTGGAIDGELLF. DNA of the CDR3: TGTGCCACCACAGGGGGCGCGATTGACGGGGAGCTGCTTTTT.